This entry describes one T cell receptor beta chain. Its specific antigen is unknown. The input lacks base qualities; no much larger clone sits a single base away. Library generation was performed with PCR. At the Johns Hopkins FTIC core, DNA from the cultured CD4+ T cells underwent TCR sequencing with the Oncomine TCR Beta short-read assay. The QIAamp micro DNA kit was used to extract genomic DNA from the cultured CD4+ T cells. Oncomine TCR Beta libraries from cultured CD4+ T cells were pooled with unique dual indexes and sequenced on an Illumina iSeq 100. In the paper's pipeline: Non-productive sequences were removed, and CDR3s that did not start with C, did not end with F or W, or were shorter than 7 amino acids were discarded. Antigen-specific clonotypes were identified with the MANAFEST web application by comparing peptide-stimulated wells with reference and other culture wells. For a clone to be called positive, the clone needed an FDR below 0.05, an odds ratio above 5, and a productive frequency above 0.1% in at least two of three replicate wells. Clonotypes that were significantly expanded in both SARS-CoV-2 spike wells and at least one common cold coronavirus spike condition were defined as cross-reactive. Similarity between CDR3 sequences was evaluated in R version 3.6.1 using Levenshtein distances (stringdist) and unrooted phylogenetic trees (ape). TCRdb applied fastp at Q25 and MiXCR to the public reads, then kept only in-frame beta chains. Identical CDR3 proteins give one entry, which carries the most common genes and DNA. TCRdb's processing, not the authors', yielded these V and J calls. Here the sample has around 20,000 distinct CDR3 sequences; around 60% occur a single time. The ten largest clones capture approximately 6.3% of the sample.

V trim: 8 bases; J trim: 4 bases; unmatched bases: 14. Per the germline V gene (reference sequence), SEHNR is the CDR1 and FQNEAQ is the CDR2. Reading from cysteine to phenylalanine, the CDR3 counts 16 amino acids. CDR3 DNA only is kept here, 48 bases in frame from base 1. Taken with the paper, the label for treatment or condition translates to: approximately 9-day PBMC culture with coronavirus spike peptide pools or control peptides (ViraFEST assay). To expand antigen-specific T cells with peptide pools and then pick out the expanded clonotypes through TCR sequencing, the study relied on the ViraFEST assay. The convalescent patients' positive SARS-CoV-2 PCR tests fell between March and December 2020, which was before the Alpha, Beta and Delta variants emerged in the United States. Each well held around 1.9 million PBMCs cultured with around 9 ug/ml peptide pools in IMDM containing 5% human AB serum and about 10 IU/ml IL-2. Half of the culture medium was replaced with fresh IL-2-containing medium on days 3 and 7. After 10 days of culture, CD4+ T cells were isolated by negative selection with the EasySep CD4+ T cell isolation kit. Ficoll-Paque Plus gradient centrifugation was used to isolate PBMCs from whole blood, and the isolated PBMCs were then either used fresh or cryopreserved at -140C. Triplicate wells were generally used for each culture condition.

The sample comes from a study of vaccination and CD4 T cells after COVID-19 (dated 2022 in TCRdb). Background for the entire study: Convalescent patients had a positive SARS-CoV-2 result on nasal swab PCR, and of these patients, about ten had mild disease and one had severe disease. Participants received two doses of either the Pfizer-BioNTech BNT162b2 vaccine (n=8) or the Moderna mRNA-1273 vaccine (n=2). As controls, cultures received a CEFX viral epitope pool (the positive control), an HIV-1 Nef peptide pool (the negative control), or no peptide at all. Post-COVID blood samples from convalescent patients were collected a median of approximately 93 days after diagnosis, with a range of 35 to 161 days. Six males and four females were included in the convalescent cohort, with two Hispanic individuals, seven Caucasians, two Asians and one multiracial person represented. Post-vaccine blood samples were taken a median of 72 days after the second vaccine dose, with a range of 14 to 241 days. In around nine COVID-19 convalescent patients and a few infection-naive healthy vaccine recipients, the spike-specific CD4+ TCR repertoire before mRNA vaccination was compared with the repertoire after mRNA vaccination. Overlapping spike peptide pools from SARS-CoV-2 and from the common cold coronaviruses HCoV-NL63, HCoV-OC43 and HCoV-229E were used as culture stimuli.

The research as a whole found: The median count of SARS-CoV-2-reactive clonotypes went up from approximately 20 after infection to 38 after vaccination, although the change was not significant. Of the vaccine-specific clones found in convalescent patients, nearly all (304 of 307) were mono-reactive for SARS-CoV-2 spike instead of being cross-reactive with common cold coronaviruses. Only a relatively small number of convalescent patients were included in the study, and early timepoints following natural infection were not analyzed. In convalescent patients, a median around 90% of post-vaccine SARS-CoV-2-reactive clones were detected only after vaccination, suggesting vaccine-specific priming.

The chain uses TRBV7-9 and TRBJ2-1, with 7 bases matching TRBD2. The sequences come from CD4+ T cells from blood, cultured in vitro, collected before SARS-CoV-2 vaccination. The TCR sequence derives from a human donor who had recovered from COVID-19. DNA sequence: TGTGCCAGCGCTGTTATGGCGGGAGTTATGTACAATGAGCAGTTCTTC. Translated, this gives CASAVMAGVMYNEQFF.